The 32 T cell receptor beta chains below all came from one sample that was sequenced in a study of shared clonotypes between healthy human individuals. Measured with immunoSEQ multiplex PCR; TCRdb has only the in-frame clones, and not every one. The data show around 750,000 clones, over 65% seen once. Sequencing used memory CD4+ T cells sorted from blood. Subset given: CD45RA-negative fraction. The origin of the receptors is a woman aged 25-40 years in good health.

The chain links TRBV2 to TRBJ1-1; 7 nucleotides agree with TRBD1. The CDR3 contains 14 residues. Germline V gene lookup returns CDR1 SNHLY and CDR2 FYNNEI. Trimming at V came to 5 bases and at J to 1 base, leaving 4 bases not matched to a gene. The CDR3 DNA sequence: TGTGCCAGCAGTCGACAGGGACGGAACACTGAAGCTTTCTTT. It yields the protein CASSRQGRNTEAFF. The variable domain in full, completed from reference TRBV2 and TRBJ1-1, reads EPEVTQTPSHQVTQMGQEVILRCVPISNHLYFYWYRQILGQKVEFLVSFYNNEISEKSEIFDDQFSVERPDGSNFTLKIRSTKLEDSAMYFCASSRQGRNTEAFFGQGTRLTVV.

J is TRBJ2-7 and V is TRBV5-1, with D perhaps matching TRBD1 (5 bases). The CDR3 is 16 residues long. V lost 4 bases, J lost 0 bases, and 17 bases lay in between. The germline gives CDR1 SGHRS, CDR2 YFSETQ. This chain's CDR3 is CASSPGWAVSSYEQYF. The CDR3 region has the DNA TGCGCCAGCAGCCCAGGGTGGGCGGTCAGCTCCTACGAGCAGTACTTC.

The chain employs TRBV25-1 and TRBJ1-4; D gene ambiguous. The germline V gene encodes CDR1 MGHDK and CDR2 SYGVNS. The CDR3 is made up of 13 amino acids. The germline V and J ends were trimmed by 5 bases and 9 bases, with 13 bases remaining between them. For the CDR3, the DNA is TGTGCCAGCAGTACTAGGACCGGGAAAAAACTGTTTTTT. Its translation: CASSTRTGKKLFF.

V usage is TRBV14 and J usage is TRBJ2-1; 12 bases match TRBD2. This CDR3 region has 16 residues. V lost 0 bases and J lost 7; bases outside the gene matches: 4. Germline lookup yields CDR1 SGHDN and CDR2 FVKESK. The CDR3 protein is CASSQDDLAGGNEQFF. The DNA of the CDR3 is TGTGCCAGCAGCCAAGATGATCTAGCGGGAGGGAATGAGCAGTTCTTC.

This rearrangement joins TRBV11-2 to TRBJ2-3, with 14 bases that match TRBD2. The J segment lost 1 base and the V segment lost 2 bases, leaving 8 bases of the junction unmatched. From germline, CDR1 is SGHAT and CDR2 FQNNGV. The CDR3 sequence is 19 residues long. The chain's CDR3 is CASSLFGTSGSPRTDTQYF. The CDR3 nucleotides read TGTGCCAGCAGCTTATTTGGGACTAGCGGGAGCCCACGCACAGATACGCAGTATTTT.

The CDR3 DNA reads TGTGCCAGCAGCCCGACTAGCGGGGCCTCTGGGGCCAACGTCCTGACTTTC. Residues: CASSPTSGASGANVLTF. J is TRBJ2-6 and V is TRBV7-2; 11 bases map to TRBD2. The length of the CDR3 is 17 residues. CDR1 is SGHTA and CDR2 is FQGNSA in the germline V gene. Trimming cost V 5 bases and J 0 bases; bases outside gene matches: 3.

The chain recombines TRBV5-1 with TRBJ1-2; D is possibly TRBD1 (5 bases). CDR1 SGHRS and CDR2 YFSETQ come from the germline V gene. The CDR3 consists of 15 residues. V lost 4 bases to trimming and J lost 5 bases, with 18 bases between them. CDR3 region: CASSPVGGGVYGYTF. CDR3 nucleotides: TGCGCCAGCAGCCCGGTGGGCGGAGGGGTATATGGCTACACCTTC.

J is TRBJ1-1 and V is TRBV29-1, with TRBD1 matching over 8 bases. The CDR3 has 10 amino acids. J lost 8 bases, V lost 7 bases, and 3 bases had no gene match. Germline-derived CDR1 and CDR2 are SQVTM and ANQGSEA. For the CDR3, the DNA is TGCAGCGCTCGGACAGGGGAAGCTTTCTTT. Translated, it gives CSARTGEAFF.

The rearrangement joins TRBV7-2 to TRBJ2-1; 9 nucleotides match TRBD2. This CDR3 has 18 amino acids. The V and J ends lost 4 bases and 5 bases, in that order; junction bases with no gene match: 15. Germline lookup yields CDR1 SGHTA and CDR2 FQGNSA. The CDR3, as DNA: TGTGCCAGCAGCTCACAACCCCCAGGACTAGCGAATAACAATGAGCAGTTCTTC. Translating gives CASSSQPPGLANNNEQFF. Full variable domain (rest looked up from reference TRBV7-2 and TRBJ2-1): GAGVSQSPSNKVTEKGKDVELRCDPISGHTALYWYRQSLGQGLEFLIYFQGNSAPDKSGLPSDRFSAERTGGSVSTLTIQRTQQEDSAVYLCASSSQPPGLANNNEQFFGPGTRLTVL.

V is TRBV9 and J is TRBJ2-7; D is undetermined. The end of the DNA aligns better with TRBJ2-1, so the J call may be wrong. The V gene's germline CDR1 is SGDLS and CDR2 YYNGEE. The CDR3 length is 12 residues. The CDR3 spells CASSPTYNEQFF. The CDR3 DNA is TGTGCCAGCAGCCCGACCTACAATGAGCAGTTCTTC.

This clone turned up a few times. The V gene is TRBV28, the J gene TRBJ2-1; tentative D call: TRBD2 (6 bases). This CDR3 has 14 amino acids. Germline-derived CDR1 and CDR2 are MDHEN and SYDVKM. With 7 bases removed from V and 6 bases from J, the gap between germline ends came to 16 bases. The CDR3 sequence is CASTSDYNFNEQFF. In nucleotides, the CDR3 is TGTGCCAGCACCTCGGACTATAATTTCAATGAGCAGTTCTTC.

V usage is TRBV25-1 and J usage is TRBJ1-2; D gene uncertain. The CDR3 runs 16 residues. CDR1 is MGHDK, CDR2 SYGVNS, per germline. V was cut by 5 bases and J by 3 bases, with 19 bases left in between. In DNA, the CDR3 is TGTGCCAGCAGTCCTGTTAGGTCGGAGATTGACTATGGCTACACCTTC. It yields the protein CASSPVRSEIDYGYTF.

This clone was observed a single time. In nucleotides, the CDR3 is TGCGCCAGCAGCCAACGGACAGCTAACACTGAAGCTTTCTTT. Amino acid sequence: CASSQRTANTEAFF. The chain uses TRBV4-1 and TRBJ1-1, with a tentative D call TRBD1 (6 bases). Trimming left V 2 bases short and J 2 bases short, with 9 bases between. The CDR3 has 14 amino acids. CDR1 and CDR2 from the germline V gene are MGHRA and YSYEKL.

CDR3 sequence (DNA): TGTGCCAGCAGCACAAGCGTGATGAGCTCCTACGAGCAGTACTTC. Protein: CASSTSVMSSYEQYF. The chain has TRBV7-2 and TRBJ2-7; the D is unclear. The CDR3 has 15 residues. Germline CDR1 reads SGHTA; CDR2 reads FQGNSA. The V gene lost 5 bases and the J gene lost 0 bases, with 14 bases spanning the gap.

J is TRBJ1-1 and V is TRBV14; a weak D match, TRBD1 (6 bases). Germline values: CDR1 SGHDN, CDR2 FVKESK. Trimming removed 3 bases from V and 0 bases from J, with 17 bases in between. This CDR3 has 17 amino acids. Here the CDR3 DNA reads TGTGCCAGCAGCCATCATACAGGGCCCTCGGTGAACACTGAAGCTTTCTTT. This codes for CASSHHTGPSVNTEAFF.

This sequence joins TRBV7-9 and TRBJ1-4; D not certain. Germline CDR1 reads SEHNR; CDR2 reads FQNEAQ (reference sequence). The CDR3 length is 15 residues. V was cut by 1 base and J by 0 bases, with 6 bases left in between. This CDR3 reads CASSLGQATNEKLFF. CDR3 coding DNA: TGTGCCAGCAGCTTAGGACAAGCAACTAATGAAAAACTGTTTTTT.

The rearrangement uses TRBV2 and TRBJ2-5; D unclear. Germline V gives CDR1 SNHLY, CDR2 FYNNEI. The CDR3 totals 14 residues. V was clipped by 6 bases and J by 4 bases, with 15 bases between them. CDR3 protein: CASSGRVRIETQYF. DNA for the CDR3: TGTGCCAGCAGCGGACGGGTTCGGATAGAGACCCAGTACTTC.

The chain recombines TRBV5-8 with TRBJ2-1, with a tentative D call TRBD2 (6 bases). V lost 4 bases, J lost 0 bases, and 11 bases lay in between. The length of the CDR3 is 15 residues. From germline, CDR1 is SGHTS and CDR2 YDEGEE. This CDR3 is CASSGAGRSYNEQFF. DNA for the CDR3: TGTGCCAGCAGCGGAGCGGGCCGCTCCTACAATGAGCAGTTCTTC.

CDR3 protein: CASSGYRKPNYGYTF. CDR3 nucleotide sequence: TGTGCCAGCAGCGGTTACAGGAAACCTAACTATGGCTACACCTTC. V is TRBV9 and J is TRBJ1-2, with D possibly being TRBD1 (5 bases). Trimming took 3 bases from V and 0 from J, leaving 12 bases between them. CDR3 size: 15 residues. Germline-derived CDR1 and CDR2 are SGDLS and YYNGEE. Variable domain in full (rest from reference TRBV9 and TRBJ1-2): DSGVTQTPKHLITATGQRVTLRCSPRSGDLSVYWYQQSLDQGLQFLIQYYNGEERAKGNILERFSAQQFPDLHSELNLSSLELGDSALYFCASSGYRKPNYGYTFGSGTRLTVV.

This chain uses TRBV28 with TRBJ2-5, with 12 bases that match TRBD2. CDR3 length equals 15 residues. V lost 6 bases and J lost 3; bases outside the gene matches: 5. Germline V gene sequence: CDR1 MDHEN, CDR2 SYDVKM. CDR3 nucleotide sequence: TGTGCCAGCAGCTCTAGCGGGAGGGACAAAGAGACCCAGTACTTC. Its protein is CASSSSGRDKETQYF.

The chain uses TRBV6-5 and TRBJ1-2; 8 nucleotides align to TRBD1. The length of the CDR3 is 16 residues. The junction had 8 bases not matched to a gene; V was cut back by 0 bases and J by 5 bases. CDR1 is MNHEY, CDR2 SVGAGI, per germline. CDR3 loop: CASSYSGAGGGYGYTF. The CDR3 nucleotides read TGTGCCAGCAGTTACTCCGGGGCAGGGGGCGGGTATGGCTACACCTTC.

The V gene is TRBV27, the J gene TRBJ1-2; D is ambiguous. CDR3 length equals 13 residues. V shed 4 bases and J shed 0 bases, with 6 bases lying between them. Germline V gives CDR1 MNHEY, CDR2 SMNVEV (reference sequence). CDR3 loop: CASSSPANYGYTF. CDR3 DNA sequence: TGTGCCAGCAGTTCCCCCGCTAACTATGGCTACACCTTC.

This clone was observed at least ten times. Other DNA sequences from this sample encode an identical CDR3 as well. CDR3 sequence: CASSLGQVTEAFF. The CDR3 nucleotides are TGCGCCAGCAGCTTAGGACAGGTCACTGAAGCTTTCTTT. The chain employs TRBV5-1 and TRBJ1-1, with TRBD1 matching over 7 bases. The CDR3 contains 13 residues. Germline V gene lookup returns CDR1 SGHRS and CDR2 YFSETQ. With V trimmed by 2 bases and J by 4 bases, 2 bases remained unmatched.

The CDR3 region is CASSTGGSGTDTQYF. The CDR3 nucleotides are TGTGCCAGCTCGACAGGGGGTTCGGGCACAGATACGCAGTATTTT. The chain recombines TRBV18 with TRBJ2-3; 9 bases fit TRBD1. CDR3 length: 15 amino acids. With V trimmed by 6 bases and J by 1 base, 5 bases remained unmatched. Per germline, CDR1 KGHSH and CDR2 LQKENI.

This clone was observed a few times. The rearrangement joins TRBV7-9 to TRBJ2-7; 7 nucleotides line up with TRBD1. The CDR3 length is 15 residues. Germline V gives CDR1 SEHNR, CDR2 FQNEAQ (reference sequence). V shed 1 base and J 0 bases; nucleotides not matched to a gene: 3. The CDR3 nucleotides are TGTGCCAGCAGCTTAGGACAGGGCGGCTCCTACGAGCAGTACTTC. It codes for CASSLGQGGSYEQYF.

The CDR3 nucleotides read TGCGCCAGCAGTGACGGACAGGGCCACATTCAGTACTTC. Translation gives CASSDGQGHIQYF. This chain joins TRBV10-1 and TRBJ2-4; 8 bases line up with TRBD1. The CDR3 runs to 13 residues. V dropped 3 bases and J dropped 8; count of bases not matched to a gene: 3. Germline V gene data show CDR1 as WNHNN and CDR2 as SYGVQD (reference sequence).

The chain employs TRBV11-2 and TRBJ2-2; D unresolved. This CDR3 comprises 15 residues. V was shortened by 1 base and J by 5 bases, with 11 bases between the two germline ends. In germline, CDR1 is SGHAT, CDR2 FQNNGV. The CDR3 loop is CASSLVRVRTGELFF. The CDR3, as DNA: TGTGCCAGCAGCTTAGTTAGGGTTCGGACCGGGGAGCTGTTTTTT.

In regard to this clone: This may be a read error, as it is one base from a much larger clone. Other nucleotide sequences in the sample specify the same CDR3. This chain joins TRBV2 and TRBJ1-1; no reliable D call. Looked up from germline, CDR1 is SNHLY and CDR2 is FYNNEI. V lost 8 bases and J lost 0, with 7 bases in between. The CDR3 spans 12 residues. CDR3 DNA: TGTGCCAGCTATAGGGTGAACACTGAAGCTTTCTTT. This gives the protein CASYRVNTEAFF.

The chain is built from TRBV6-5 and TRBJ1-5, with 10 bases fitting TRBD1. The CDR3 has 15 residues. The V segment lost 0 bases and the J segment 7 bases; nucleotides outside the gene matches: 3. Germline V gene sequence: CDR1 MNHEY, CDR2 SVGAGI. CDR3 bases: TGTGCCAGCAGTTACTCGGACAGGGGGGAACAGCCCCAGCATTTT. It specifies CASSYSDRGEQPQHF.

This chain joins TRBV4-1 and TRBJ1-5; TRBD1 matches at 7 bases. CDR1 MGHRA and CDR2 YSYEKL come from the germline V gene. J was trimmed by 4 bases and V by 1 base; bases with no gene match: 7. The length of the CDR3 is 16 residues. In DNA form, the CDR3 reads TGCGCCAGCAGCCAAGTTGTGGCAGGGGGAAATCAGCCCCAGCATTTT. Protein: CASSQVVAGGNQPQHF.

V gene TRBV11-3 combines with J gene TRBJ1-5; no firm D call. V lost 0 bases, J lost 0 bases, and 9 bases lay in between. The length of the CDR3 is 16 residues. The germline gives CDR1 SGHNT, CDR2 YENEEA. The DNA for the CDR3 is TGTGCCAGCAGCTTAGAGTCGCAGTATAGCAATCAGCCCCAGCATTTT. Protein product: CASSLESQYSNQPQHF.

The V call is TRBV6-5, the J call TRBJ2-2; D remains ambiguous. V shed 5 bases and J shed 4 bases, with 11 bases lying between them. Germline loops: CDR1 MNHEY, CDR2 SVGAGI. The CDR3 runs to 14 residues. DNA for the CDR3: TGTGCCAGCAGTGAGCAGCCGGTCACCGGGGAGCTGTTTTTT. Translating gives CASSEQPVTGELFF.